This T cell receptor beta chain was captured by sequencing in a study of T cells expressing NK-cell markers. In the study overall: Sorted CD3+CD56-NKG2C+, CD3+CD56+NKG2C- and CD3+CD56+NKG2C+ T cells were the source of the TCR beta repertoires. Eight donors were sequenced, of whom seven were HCMV-seropositive, while the remaining one was HCMV-seronegative. Broader study findings: Whether expanded NKG2C+ T cell clones recognized HCMV stayed uncertain.

On this clonotype: The antigen is not known.

UMI-tagged 5'RACE template switching yielded the TCR beta cDNA. TCRdb reprocessed the 5' RACE reads, keeping one entry per CDR3 protein, no DNA. This sample's table reports roughly 180,000 distinct CDR3 sequences. Germline V CDR1 and CDR2: SGHVS, FQNEAQ. The CDR3 runs 17 residues. V is TRBV7-8 and J is TRBJ2-1; TCRdb designates TRBD1, a call that cannot be tested without DNA. This receptor was taken from a woman between 18 and 70 years old in good health. Sequenced sample: blood T cells: a sorted CD56 or NKG2C T cell subset, CD4+ or CD8+ T cells, or bulk PBMC T cells (not recorded which). CDR3 loop: CASSLPNRGVSYNEQFF.